One and the same sample provided the 15 T cell receptor beta chains below, sequenced in a study of regulatory T cells in long-lasting Graves disease. Time point noted: persistent/refractory GD, antithyroid drugs over 5 years with positive TRAb. From RNA extracted from PBMCs, the TCR library was made. CDR3-region Arm-PCR and iRepertoire HTBI primers produced the TCR beta libraries. TCRdb re-called the multiplex PCR reads through MiXCR, storing one row per CDR3 protein. The sample gives 500,000 to 700,000 distinct CDR3 sequences, approximately 29% of which show up once; under 50% is in the top ten. This material consisted of peripheral blood mononuclear cells (PBMCs), taken when the disease was refractory, from a patient treated with antithyroid drugs. These receptors were collected from a female donor with Graves disease.

The rearrangement links TRBV19 to TRBJ1-2, with 10 nucleotides matching TRBD1. Per the germline V gene, CDR1 is LNHDA and CDR2 is SQIVND (reference sequence). J was trimmed by 4 bases and V by 10 bases; bases with no gene match: 3. The CDR3 is 12 amino acids. CDR3 in DNA: TGTGCCACGGGACAGGGGAGCTATGGCTACACCTTC. As protein: CATGQGSYGYTF. The full variable domain, completed using reference TRBV19 and TRBJ1-2, is DGGITQSPKYLFRKEGQNVTLSCEQNLNHDAMYWYRQDPGQGLRLIYYSQIVNDFQKGDIAEGYSVSREKKESFPLTVTSAQKNPTAFYLCATGQGSYGYTFGSGTRLTVV.

This clonotype showed up just a few times. This sequence joins TRBV20-1 and TRBJ2-6; 9 nucleotides match TRBD1. Germline V gives CDR1 DFQATT, CDR2 SNEGSKA (reference sequence). The V segment lost 6 bases and the J segment 1 base; nucleotides outside the gene matches: 13. The CDR3 length is 18 residues. The CDR3 spells CSARRLGTGLSGANVLTF. The DNA of the CDR3 is TGCAGTGCCAGAAGACTGGGGACAGGGCTGTCTGGGGCCAACGTCCTGACTTTC.

The chain uses TRBV6-1 and TRBJ1-1; 7 nucleotides align to TRBD1. CDR3 length equals 14 residues. CDR1 and CDR2 from the germline V gene are MNHNS and SASEGT. V dropped 8 bases and J dropped 3; count of bases not matched to a gene: 9. CDR3 DNA sequence: TGTGCCAGCGGGGGCTACAGGGGACACACTGAAGCTTTCTTT. This sequence encodes CASGGYRGHTEAFF.

This clonotype has at least ten counts. The chain joins TRBV7-9 to TRBJ2-5; tentatively, D is TRBD2 (5 bases). Germline CDR1 is SEHNR and CDR2 is FQNEAQ (reference sequence). Trimming removed 6 bases from V and 0 bases from J, with 11 bases in between. The CDR3 length is 14 residues. The CDR3 reads CASSLGRYQETQYF. CDR3 sequence (DNA): TGTGCCAGCAGTTTGGGGAGATACCAAGAGACCCAGTACTTC.

The V call is TRBV12-3 or TRBV12-4, the J call TRBJ1-2, with 11 positions matching TRBD1. The CDR3 is 14 amino acids. After removal of 7 bases from V and 7 bases from J, the junction contained 8 bases not matched to a gene. The CDR3 reads CASIAGQGARGYTF. The CDR3 bases are TGTGCCAGCATTGCCGGACAGGGGGCTCGTGGCTACACCTTC.

There are a few counts of this clonotype. The chain uses TRBV29-1 and TRBJ1-1; D gene ambiguous. V dropped 4 bases and J dropped 0 bases, with 12 bases sitting between them. The CDR3 length is 14 residues. Germline lookup yields CDR1 SQVTM and CDR2 ANQGSEA. CDR3 DNA sequence: TGCAGCGTTGCAGAAGGGAGAGTGAACACTGAAGCTTTCTTT. Protein product: CSVAEGRVNTEAFF.

The table lists this clonotype with many counts. The chain carries TRBV2 and TRBJ2-7; the match to TRBD1 covers 7 bases. Germline loops: CDR1 SNHLY, CDR2 FYNNEI. Trimming cost V 6 bases and J 8 bases; bases outside gene matches: 10. The CDR3 runs to 13 residues. CDR3 nucleotides: TGTGCCAGCAGACAGGGGACGAGGGGTAAGCAGTACTTC. It is translated as CASRQGTRGKQYF.

V gene TRBV6-5 combines with J gene TRBJ1-4, with D possibly matching TRBD1 (6 bases). The V and J ends lost 0 bases and 8 bases respectively, with 13 bases between them. The CDR3 totals 15 residues. Germline V gene lookup returns CDR1 MNHEY and CDR2 SVGAGI. CDR3 DNA: TGTGCCAGCAGTTACTCGAACAGGGCCAGCGAAAAACTGTTTTTT. This gives the protein CASSYSNRASEKLFF.

There are a few counts of this clonotype. The chain couples TRBV29-1 to TRBJ1-2; TRBD1 matches 8 bases. J gave up 7 bases and V 6 bases, and 7 bases lay outside the gene matches. CDR3 size: 12 residues. CDR1 SQVTM and CDR2 ANQGSEA come from the germline V gene. For the CDR3, the DNA is TGCAGCGTCCGAACCGGACAGGGTGGCTACACCTTC. It is translated as CSVRTGQGGYTF.

In this sample, this clonotype turned up a few times. This chain uses TRBV27 with TRBJ2-5; D may be TRBD2 (6 bases). V lost 5 bases and J lost 1, with 20 bases in between. CDR1 and CDR2 from the germline V gene are MNHEY and SMNVEV (reference sequence). This CDR3 has 17 amino acids. The CDR3, as DNA: TGTGCCAGCAGTCAAAGACTTCAGGCCGGGAGCCAAGAGACCCAGTACTTC. It translates to CASSQRLQAGSQETQYF.

This chain joins TRBV25-1 and TRBJ1-1; possibly TRBD1 for D (6 bases). The CDR3 spans 14 residues. CDR1 is MGHDK and CDR2 is SYGVNS in the germline V gene. Trimming removed 7 bases from V and 4 bases from J, with 16 bases in between. The DNA of the CDR3 is TGTGCCAGCAAGGGGGGAAGTGAGTCCACTGAAGCTTTCTTT. Protein: CASKGGSESTEAFF.

This chain connects TRBV13 to TRBJ2-5; 15 bases are shared with TRBD2. The CDR3 is made up of 19 amino acids. Losses at the gene ends were 4 bases for V and 5 bases for J; bases not matched to a gene: 14. Per the germline V gene, CDR1 is PRHDT and CDR2 is FYEKMQ (reference sequence). CDR3 amino acids: CASSSRLGLAGGPDETQYF. CDR3 sequence (DNA): TGTGCCAGCAGCTCACGCCTTGGACTAGCGGGAGGGCCTGATGAGACCCAGTACTTC. Based on the CDR3 plus reference TRBV13 and TRBJ2-5, the full variable domain is AAGVIQSPRHLIKEKRETATLKCYPIPRHDTVYWYQQGPGQDPQFLISFYEKMQSDKGSIPDRFSAQQFSDYHSELNMSSLELGDSALYFCASSSRLGLAGGPDETQYFGPGTRLLVL.

This chain links TRBV6-2 or TRBV6-3 with TRBJ2-2, with D perhaps TRBD1 (5 bases). Germline V CDR1 and CDR2: MNHEY, SVGEGT. The CDR3 length is 15 residues. Trimming pared 0 bases from V and 6 bases from J, leaving 11 bases between. DNA of the CDR3: TGTGCCAGCAGTTACTCTCAGGGTGTCTCCGGGGAGCTGTTTTTT. Translated, it gives CASSYSQGVSGELFF.

In its sample, this clonotype was seen a few times. V is TRBV5-1 and J is TRBJ1-6; 7 nucleotides line up with TRBD1. The V segment lost 4 bases and the J segment 9 bases; nucleotides outside the gene matches: 7. CDR1 is SGHRS and CDR2 is YFSETQ in the germline V gene. The length of the CDR3 is 14 residues. The CDR3 DNA is TGCGCCAGCAGCATCGACAGGGCGGCTTCACCCCTCCACTTT. Translating gives CASSIDRAASPLHF.

The chain uses TRBV20-1 and TRBJ2-5; 9 bases are a match to TRBD2. The CDR3 loop spans 16 amino acids. Germline V lookup: CDR1 DFQATT, CDR2 SNEGSKA (reference sequence). The V and J ends lost 0 bases and 4 bases, in that order; junction bases with no gene match: 9. CDR3 DNA sequence: TGCAGTGCTAGAGATCGGGTAGCGGGAGCTTCAGAGACCCAGTACTTC. Encoded protein: CSARDRVAGASETQYF.